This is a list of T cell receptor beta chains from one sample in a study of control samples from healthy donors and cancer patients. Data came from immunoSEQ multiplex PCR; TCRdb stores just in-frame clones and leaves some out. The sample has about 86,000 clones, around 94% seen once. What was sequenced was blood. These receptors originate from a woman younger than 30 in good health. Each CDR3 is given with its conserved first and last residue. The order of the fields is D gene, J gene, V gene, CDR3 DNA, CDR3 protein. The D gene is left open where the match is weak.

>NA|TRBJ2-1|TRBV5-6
TGTGCCAGCAGCTTGGAGGGCCCCACTGGGGGGAGCTCCTACAATGAGCAGTTCTTC
CASSLEGPTGGSSYNEQFF
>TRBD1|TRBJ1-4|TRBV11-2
TGTGCCAGCAGCCCTACAGGGGGCAATGAAAAACTGTTTTTT
CASSPTGGNEKLFF
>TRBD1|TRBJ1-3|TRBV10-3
TGTGCCACGGGGGGGGGACAGCACTCTGGAAACACCATATATTTT
CATGGGQHSGNTIYF
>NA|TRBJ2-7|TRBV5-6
TGTGCCAGCAGCTTCGGGGAGGGGGGCTACGAGCAGTACTTC
CASSFGEGGYEQYF
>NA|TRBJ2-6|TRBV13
TGTGCCAGCAGCTTATCTAAGTCTGGGGCCAACGTCCTGACTTTC
CASSLSKSGANVLTF
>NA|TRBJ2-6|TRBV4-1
TGCGCCAGCAGCCAAGAGTGGGGACCTGGGGCCAACGTCCTGACTTTC
CASSQEWGPGANVLTF
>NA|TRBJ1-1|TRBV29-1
TGCAGCGTGGCCGACGGACAGCCCGGGCCTAAAGCTTTCTTT
CSVADGQPGPKAFF
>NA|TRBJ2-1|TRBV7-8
TGTGCCAGCAGCTTAGATCGCGGGGGCCTAAACAATGAGCAGTTCTTC
CASSLDRGGLNNEQFF
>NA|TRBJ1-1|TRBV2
TGTGCCAGCAGTGAAGCAGCGAACACTGAAGCTTTCTTT
CASSEAANTEAFF
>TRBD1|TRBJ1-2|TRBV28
TGTGCCAGCAGTGGGGACAGGGGCGACTATGGCTACACCTTC
CASSGDRGDYGYTF